This T cell receptor beta chain was recorded in a study of blood T cell repertoires in COVID-19. Background on the study: Whether acute or convalescent, the COVID-19 samples came from the United States, Italy and Spain. T cells, B-cell-depleted T cells, or PBMCs supplied cDNA or gDNA.

Original data processing: Amplification of reference gene primers provided the estimated nucleated cell counts. The data were produced by immunoSEQ multiplex PCR, yet TCRdb's version contains in-frame clones alone and is incomplete. V and J calls and clone size are given by that table; D and trimming were obtained from the DNA. Found here are around 130,000 clones, 70% to 85% of them singletons; the top ten hold 10% to 15%. Germline CDR1 and CDR2: SGHVS and FQNEAQ. V was clipped by 4 bases and J by 7 bases, with 13 bases between them. This CDR3 has 13 amino acids. V gene TRBV7-8 combines with J gene TRBJ1-1; D is perhaps TRBD1 (6 bases). The receptor comes from a woman aged 60-75 years with acute or convalescent COVID-19. Sequenced material: peripheral blood. The CDR3 spells CASSSYQGLEAFF. The CDR3 DNA is TGTGCCAGCAGCTCATACCAGGGGCTTGAAGCTTTCTTT.